This T cell receptor beta chain was found in a study of blood T cell repertoires in COVID-19. Individuals drawn from under 30 US areas were about 18 to 95 years old. Participant reports of clinical history set cohort assignment. The V and J ends lost 4 bases and 5 bases, in that order; junction bases with no gene match: 4. Germline assignment: CDR1 SGHRS and CDR2 YFSETQ. The CDR3 runs 14 residues. Only in-frame clones appear in the TCRdb table, and some are missing; sequencing was by immunoSEQ multiplex PCR. The sample includes around 140,000 clones, around 84% of them seen just once. The chain joins TRBV5-1 to TRBJ1-2, with 11 bases matching TRBD1. The receptor comes from a man aged 40-49 years with acute COVID-19. The specimen was PBMCs or T cells enriched from blood (not recorded which). For the CDR3, the DNA is TGCGCCAGCAGCGTCGGGGACAGGGGGTATGGCTACACCTTC. This encodes CASSVGDRGYGYTF.